Listed below are T cell receptor beta chains from one sample, sequenced in a study of T cells after yellow fever vaccination. TCRdb re-called the 5' RACE reads through MiXCR, storing one row per CDR3 protein. The table lists roughly 50,000 distinct CDR3 sequences, 6% to 8% of them singletons. This specimen consisted of CD8+ T cells sorted from PBMCs, obtained roughly 14 days after the first yellow fever vaccination. These receptors originate from a man younger than 35 who received the YFV17D yellow fever vaccine. Each CDR3 is given with its conserved first and last residue. The order of the fields is CDR3 DNA, CDR3 protein, clone size, J gene, D gene, V gene. A D gene is named only where the DNA matches it firmly. Some rows have no size entry. The others give once, few or many, or a class for an expanded clone.

DNA: TGTGCCAGCAGTATTTCAGGGAGAGGCACCGGGGAGCTGTTTTTT; CDR3: CASSISGRGTGELFF; size: many; J: TRBJ2-2; D: .; V: TRBV28
DNA: TGTGCCAGGAGCCCCGAGCTACGGCACAATGAGCAGTTCTTC; CDR3: CARSPELRHNEQFF; size: .; J: TRBJ2-1; D: .; V: TRBV4-2
DNA: TGTGCCACTACGCAGGGGCCCTCCTACGAGCAGTACTTC; CDR3: CATTQGPSYEQYF; size: many; J: TRBJ2-7; D: .; V: TRBV15
DNA: TGTGCCAGCAGTAAGTTAGCCAAAAACATTCAGTACTTC; CDR3: CASSKLAKNIQYF; size: many; J: TRBJ2-4; D: .; V: TRBV11-2
DNA: TGTGCCAGTAGTTCATTGACAGAACAGGACACTGAAGCTTTCTTT; CDR3: CASSSLTEQDTEAFF; size: many; J: TRBJ1-1; D: .; V: TRBV19
DNA: TGTGCCAGCAGTCCTAGGGCCAGGGGGCGCTTAGATACGCAGTATTTT; CDR3: CASSPRARGRLDTQYF; size: many; J: TRBJ2-3; D: TRBD1; V: TRBV12-3/TRBV12-4
DNA: TGTGCCAGCAGCTTAGTAGCGGGGGGAGCCTACGAGCAGTACTTC; CDR3: CASSLVAGGAYEQYF; size: many; J: TRBJ2-7; D: TRBD2; V: TRBV7-9
DNA: TGTGCCAGCAATGCGGCTGTTAGCACAGATACGCAGTATTTT; CDR3: CASNAAVSTDTQYF; size: many; J: TRBJ2-3; D: .; V: TRBV2
DNA: TGCGCCAGCAGCCCGGACACTCAAGAGACCCAGTACTTC; CDR3: CASSPDTQETQYF; size: many; J: TRBJ2-5; D: .; V: TRBV5-1
DNA: TGCGCCAGCAGCCTCACTGGACAGGCCAATCAGCCCCAGCATTTT; CDR3: CASSLTGQANQPQHF; size: many; J: TRBJ1-5; D: TRBD1; V: TRBV5-1
DNA: TGTGCCAGCAGCCACACGGATGGGGGTCCAGATACGCAGTATTTT; CDR3: CASSHTDGGPDTQYF; size: many; J: TRBJ2-3; D: .; V: TRBV3-1
DNA: TGCGCCAGCAGCCAGAGAGGCCCTGATAATTCACCCCTCCACTTT; CDR3: CASSQRGPDNSPLHF; size: many; J: TRBJ1-6; D: .; V: TRBV4-3
DNA: TGTGCCAGCAGCCAACTAGCGGGGGGGGGTAGGGAGACCCAGTACTTC; CDR3: CASSQLAGGGRETQYF; size: few; J: TRBJ2-5; D: TRBD2; V: TRBV4-2
DNA: TGCAGCGCTGATGGGACAGGGGACGGGGACACCGGGGAGCTGTTTTTT; CDR3: CSADGTGDGDTGELFF; size: many; J: TRBJ2-2; D: TRBD1; V: TRBV29-1
DNA: TGTGCCAGCAGTTTCCAGGGAAGGGATGGCTACACCTTC; CDR3: CASSFQGRDGYTF; size: many; J: TRBJ1-2; D: .; V: TRBV25-1
DNA: TGTGCCAGCAGCTTGGTCGGGACAGCCAACACTGAAGCTTTCTTT; CDR3: CASSLVGTANTEAFF; size: .; J: TRBJ1-1; D: TRBD1; V: TRBV5-6
DNA: TGCGCCAGCAGCTTGGGGGTAGGCCTAAACACCGGGGAGCTGTTTTTT; CDR3: CASSLGVGLNTGELFF; size: many; J: TRBJ2-2; D: .; V: TRBV5-1
DNA: TGCGCCAGCAGCCGCGCGACTTCCCGGGGGAAAATGCCCCAGCATTTT; CDR3: CASSRATSRGKMPQHF; size: many; J: TRBJ1-5; D: .; V: TRBV4-1
DNA: TGTGCCAGCAGCCCTGTGGGGGTTGAGACCCAGTACTTC; CDR3: CASSPVGVETQYF; size: many; J: TRBJ2-5; D: .; V: TRBV7-2
DNA: TGTGCCAGCAGGCCTGGGACTAGCGGGGGTTTACATCTTGAGCAGTTCTTC; CDR3: CASRPGTSGGLHLEQFF; size: many; J: TRBJ2-1; D: TRBD2; V: TRBV27
DNA: TGTGCCAGCAGCGTAGTCGAGGAGACCACCGGGGAGCTGTTTTTT; CDR3: CASSVVEETTGELFF; size: many; J: TRBJ2-2; D: .; V: TRBV9
DNA: TGTGCCAGCAGTGAGACAGGAACTTGGCAGTACTTC; CDR3: CASSETGTWQYF; size: .; J: TRBJ2-7; D: .; V: TRBV25-1
DNA: TGTGCCAGCAGCCATAGCGGGGGAGAGACCCAGTACTTC; CDR3: CASSHSGGETQYF; size: few; J: TRBJ2-5; D: TRBD2; V: TRBV9
DNA: TGCGCCAGCAGCTTCCGGACAGGGGACACAGATACGCAGTATTTT; CDR3: CASSFRTGDTDTQYF; size: many; J: TRBJ2-3; D: TRBD1; V: TRBV5-1
DNA: TGTGCTAGTGGCCCCGCGTTTCTAGGCAATCAGCCCCAGCATTTT; CDR3: CASGPAFLGNQPQHF; size: many; J: TRBJ1-5; D: .; V: TRBV12-5
DNA: TGTGCCAGCAGCCAAGGAGGGGTGATTTTTTATTCACCCCTCCACTTT; CDR3: CASSQGGVIFYSPLHF; size: many; J: TRBJ1-6; D: .; V: TRBV14
DNA: TGTGCCAGCAGCTTGCGGGACACTCGGGTGGTAATGAACACTGAAGCTTTCTTT; CDR3: CASSLRDTRVVMNTEAFF; size: .; J: TRBJ1-1; D: .; V: TRBV7-2